These 19 T cell receptor beta chains were all obtained from the same sample, sequenced in a study of blood T cell repertoires in COVID-19. Profiled with immunoSEQ multiplex PCR; TCRdb holds only in-frame clones, not every one. The sample yields fewer than 250,000 clones, under 90% seen once. The sample was PBMCs or T cells enriched from blood (not recorded which). The receptors originated from a man aged 55 to 70 who had recovered from COVID-19.

This chain links TRBV5-4 with TRBJ1-2; 7 positions agree with TRBD1. Germline V gives CDR1 SGHNT, CDR2 YYREEE (reference sequence). The CDR3 runs 14 residues. Trimming removed 4 bases from V and 3 bases from J; junction bases left unmatched: 6. CDR3 sequence (DNA): TGTGCCAGCAGCGTGTTCGACAGGGACTATGGCTACACCTTC. It is translated as CASSVFDRDYGYTF.

This chain joins TRBV7-2 and TRBJ1-2; 9 bases are shared with TRBD1. This CDR3 spans 16 amino acids. Per the germline V gene, CDR1 is SGHTA and CDR2 is FQGNSA. Trimming at V came to 3 bases and at J to 3 bases, leaving 8 bases not matched to a gene. The CDR3 protein is CASSFLRDREDYGYTF. The CDR3, as DNA: TGTGCCAGCAGCTTCCTCCGGGACAGGGAGGACTATGGCTACACCTTC.

The genes are TRBV2 and TRBJ1-4, with 8 positions matching TRBD1. The CDR3 is made up of 15 amino acids. Germline CDR1 and CDR2: SNHLY and FYNNEI. V shed 7 bases, J shed 11 bases, and the junction held 15 bases outside the gene matches. CDR3: CASTRSDRGEGKLFF. The DNA for the CDR3 is TGTGCCAGCACCCGATCCGACAGGGGTGAAGGGAAACTGTTTTTT.

The V call is TRBV7-2, the J call TRBJ2-1; D not certain. The CDR3 covers 15 residues. V lost 5 bases and J lost 0, with 11 bases in between. CDR1 and CDR2 (germline): SGHTA, FQGNSA. Here the CDR3 DNA reads TGTGCCAGCAGCACAGTCTCGAGCTCCTACAATGAGCAGTTCTTC. This sequence encodes CASSTVSSSYNEQFF.

The rearrangement joins TRBV5-1 to TRBJ2-3; 14 bases are shared with TRBD2. Germline V gene data show CDR1 as SGHRS and CDR2 as YFSETQ. The J segment lost 6 bases and the V segment lost 4 bases, leaving 7 bases of the junction unmatched. The CDR3 has 16 residues. CDR3 protein: CASSPTSGGAIDTQYF. Written as DNA, the CDR3 is TGCGCCAGCAGCCCGACTAGCGGGGGGGCCATTGATACGCAGTATTTT.

This sequence joins TRBV11-3 and TRBJ1-1; D possibly corresponds to TRBD1 (5 bases). The CDR3 is 16 residues long. V was pared by 5 bases and J by 1 base, with 17 bases between. Germline values: CDR1 SGHNT, CDR2 YENEEA. The CDR3 DNA reads TGTGCCAGCAGCCCCGGGCTTGGACATACGAACACTGAAGCTTTCTTT. It codes for CASSPGLGHTNTEAFF.

The chain uses TRBV18 and TRBJ1-5, with D tentatively TRBD1 (6 bases). The CDR3 runs to 14 residues. Germline V gene sequence: CDR1 KGHSH, CDR2 LQKENI. V lost 1 base, J lost 8 bases, and 12 bases lay in between. The CDR3 loop reads CASSPRQGKEPQHF. As DNA, the CDR3 is TGTGCCAGCTCACCACGCCAGGGGAAAGAGCCCCAGCATTTT.

V is TRBV6-5 and J is TRBJ1-1; D not resolved. Germline CDR1 reads MNHEY; CDR2 reads SVGAGI. CDR3 length: 15 amino acids. V lost 7 bases and J 1 base, leaving 16 bases between the germline ends. CDR3 bases: TGTGCCAGCACCAAGGTGGAGGGCCAGAACACTGAAGCTTTCTTT. Translating it yields CASTKVEGQNTEAFF.

The chain links TRBV19 to TRBJ2-7; D gene ambiguous. The CDR3 runs 13 residues. CDR1 is LNHDA, CDR2 SQIVND, per germline (reference sequence). V lost 5 bases to trimming and J lost 4 bases, with 12 bases between them. The CDR3 region is CASSVHNSYEQYF. In DNA, the CDR3 is TGTGCCAGTAGTGTGCATAACAGTTACGAGCAGTACTTC.

The rearrangement joins TRBV28 to TRBJ1-4, with unresolved D. The CDR3 sequence is 15 residues long. The germline CDR1 and CDR2 sequences are MDHEN and SYDVKM. V lost 4 bases, J lost 6 bases, and 15 bases lay in between. CDR3 protein: CASSSYGVRHEKLFF. The DNA for the CDR3 is TGTGCCAGCAGTTCCTACGGGGTTCGCCATGAAAAACTGTTTTTT.

The table lists this clone with a count of one. J is TRBJ1-3 and V is TRBV19; possibly TRBD1 for D (5 bases). CDR3 length: 14 amino acids. V gave up 3 bases and J gave up 4 bases, with 10 bases separating them. CDR1 and CDR2 (germline): LNHDA, SQIVND (reference sequence). The chain's CDR3 is CASSILGRGNTIYF. The CDR3, as DNA: TGTGCCAGTAGTATTTTGGGGCGCGGAAACACCATATATTTT.

This clone showed up just once. The chain joins TRBV5-1 to TRBJ2-7; 7 bases match TRBD1. This CDR3 is built from 14 residues. V was pared by 0 bases and J by 3 bases, with 3 bases of the junction left unmatched. Germline V gives CDR1 SGHRS, CDR2 YFSETQ. This CDR3 is CASSLAGQDYEQYF. CDR3 coding DNA: TGCGCCAGCAGCTTGGCCGGACAGGACTACGAGCAGTACTTC.

The J gene is TRBJ2-2, the V gene TRBV18; D gene uncertain. The V and J ends lost 5 bases and 3 bases respectively, with 13 bases between them. Germline CDR1 reads KGHSH; CDR2 reads LQKENI. The CDR3 has 15 amino acids. This CDR3 reads CASSRRQVDTGELFF. In DNA, the CDR3 is TGTGCCAGCTCAAGACGCCAGGTAGACACCGGGGAGCTGTTTTTT.

The V call is TRBV6-5, the J call TRBJ1-1, with D possibly matching TRBD1 (6 bases). Trimming removed 0 bases from V and 4 bases from J, with 12 bases in between. The CDR3 runs to 15 residues. CDR1 is MNHEY, CDR2 SVGAGI, per germline. The CDR3 bases are TGTGCCAGCAGTTACTCTGGGGGCGTAGGCACTGAAGCTTTCTTT. This sequence encodes CASSYSGGVGTEAFF.

The CDR3 loop reads CASSLEQGPYNEQFF. Here the CDR3 DNA reads TGTGCCAGCAGCTTGGAACAGGGGCCCTACAATGAGCAGTTCTTC. The chain uses TRBV5-8 and TRBJ2-1; 7 positions agree with TRBD1. The V segment lost 0 bases and the J segment 2 bases; nucleotides outside the gene matches: 2. From germline, CDR1 is SGHTS and CDR2 YDEGEE. This CDR3 spans 15 amino acids.

The gene calls are TRBV7-2 and TRBJ1-5; D is uncertain. Germline V gives CDR1 SGHTA, CDR2 FQGNSA. This CDR3 is built from 15 residues. The V end lost 0 bases, the J end lost 6 bases, and 12 bases lay between the germline ends. The CDR3 nucleotides are TGTGCCAGCAGCTTAGCGATGGGGAGCGGTCAGCCCCAGCATTTT. Its protein is CASSLAMGSGQPQHF.

The gene calls are TRBV2 and TRBJ2-2; 10 nucleotides align to TRBD2. Trimming cost V 10 bases and J 1 base; bases outside gene matches: 3. The CDR3 runs 14 residues. Per the germline V gene, CDR1 is SNHLY and CDR2 is FYNNEI. The CDR3 DNA reads TGTGCCACCAGCGGGGGGGTGAACACCGGGGAGCTGTTTTTT. Translated: CATSGGVNTGELFF.

The chain has TRBV7-6 and TRBJ2-7; TRBD1 might be the D (6 bases). V lost 5 bases to trimming and J lost 7 bases, with 18 bases between them. Germline V gene sequence: CDR1 SGHVS, CDR2 FNYEAQ. The CDR3 loop spans 14 amino acids. CDR3 amino acids: CASSQGQVKGEQYF. CDR3 in DNA: TGTGCCAGCAGCCAGGGGCAGGTCAAGGGGGAGCAGTACTTC.

The chain couples TRBV7-9 to TRBJ2-5; 12 bases fit TRBD2. CDR3 length: 18 residues. The V gene's germline CDR1 is SEHNR and CDR2 FQNEAQ (reference sequence). V shed 4 bases and J 2 bases; nucleotides not matched to a gene: 11. The CDR3 coding sequence is TGTGCCAGCAGCTCTGACCCTAGACTAGCGGGAGTTCAAGAGACCCAGTACTTC. Amino acid sequence: CASSSDPRLAGVQETQYF.